The 26 T cell receptor beta chains presented below share a single source sample, sequenced in a study of blood T cell repertoires in COVID-19. The data were produced by immunoSEQ multiplex PCR, yet TCRdb's version contains in-frame clones alone and is incomplete. The table shows 140,000 or so clones, with roughly 86% occurring only once. The sample taken for sequencing was peripheral blood. The receptor set was obtained from a man in his sixties or seventies with acute or convalescent COVID-19.

CDR3 in DNA: TGTGCCACCAGTGACCCAACAGGGATCGGCGAAAAACTGTTTTTT. Amino acid sequence: CATSDPTGIGEKLFF. The chain joins TRBV24-1 to TRBJ1-4; possibly TRBD1 for D (6 bases). Germline CDR1 reads KGHDR; CDR2 reads SFDVKD. This CDR3 region has 15 residues. The V end was cut by 4 bases, the J end by 8 bases, with 16 bases between.

The chain combines TRBV10-2 with TRBJ2-1, with 8 bases identical to TRBD1. Unmatched junction bases numbered 9, after V lost 7 bases and J lost 7 bases. This CDR3 spans 14 amino acids. Germline-derived CDR1 and CDR2 are WSHSY and SAAADI. CDR3 amino acids: CASTDGQGTNEQFF. The CDR3 bases are TGCGCCAGCACAGACGGACAGGGCACGAATGAGCAGTTCTTC.

The rearrangement uses TRBV24-1 and TRBJ1-5, with a tentative D call TRBD1 (6 bases). V lost 7 bases, J lost 2 bases, and 17 bases lay in between. Looked up from germline, CDR1 is KGHDR and CDR2 is SFDVKD. This CDR3 is 16 amino acids long. As DNA, the CDR3 is TGTGCCACCAGGCACAGGGTCCCCAGGGGCAATCAGCCCCAGCATTTT. This sequence encodes CATRHRVPRGNQPQHF.

This chain uses TRBV6-1 with TRBJ2-7; a possible D gene is TRBD2 (5 bases). Germline CDR1 reads MNHNS; CDR2 reads SASEGT. This CDR3 contains 13 residues. Deletions cut 0 bases from V and 9 bases from J, with 12 bases between. The CDR3 region is CASSEAAEVRQYF. Written as DNA, the CDR3 is TGTGCCAGCAGTGAAGCTGCGGAGGTACGGCAGTACTTC.

This chain links TRBV18 with TRBJ2-1, with 10 bases matching TRBD2. The germline gives CDR1 KGHSH, CDR2 LQKENI. This CDR3 region has 15 residues. After removal of 6 bases from V and 6 bases from J, the junction contained 8 bases not matched to a gene. Written as DNA, the CDR3 is TGTGCCAGCTCTCCTAGCGGGAGTTACTCCAATGAGCAGTTCTTC. Protein sequence: CASSPSGSYSNEQFF.

The V gene is TRBV5-1, the J gene TRBJ1-6, with 10 bases aligning to TRBD1. Germline CDR1 and CDR2: SGHRS and YFSETQ. The CDR3 runs 14 residues. J gave up 10 bases and V 0 bases, and 1 base lay outside the gene matches. In DNA form, the CDR3 reads TGCGCCAGCAGCTTGGGGGACAGGGGATCACCCCTCCACTTT. Translating gives CASSLGDRGSPLHF. The full variable domain, with the rest looked up from reference TRBV5-1 and TRBJ1-6, is KAGVTQTPRYLIKTRGQQVTLSCSPISGHRSVSWYQQTPGQGLQFLFEYFSETQRNKGNFPGRFSGRQFSNSRSEMNVSTLELGDSALYLCASSLGDRGSPLHFGNGTRLTVT.

The rearrangement uses TRBV10-1 and TRBJ1-1; 7 nucleotides agree with TRBD1. This CDR3 contains 17 residues. The trim removed 0 bases at V and 11 bases at J, leaving 18 bases unmatched. Germline CDR1 WNHNN, CDR2 SYGVQD (reference sequence). The CDR3 DNA reads TGCGCCAGCAGTGAGTCGAGGGCAGGGGGAGCTCGGCGCACGGCTTTCTTT. Its translation: CASSESRAGGARRTAFF.

The chain is built from TRBV10-2 and TRBJ2-4, with 8 positions matching TRBD1. CDR1 WSHSY and CDR2 SAAADI come from the germline V gene. The CDR3 has 14 residues. Germline trimming cut 2 bases from V and 7 bases from J; bases unmatched to any gene: 4. The CDR3 here is CASSEQGASNIQYF. The CDR3, as DNA: TGCGCCAGCAGTGAGCAGGGGGCCTCGAACATTCAGTACTTC.

The V gene is TRBV7-3, the J gene TRBJ2-1; perhaps TRBD1 as D (5 bases). CDR1 is SGHTA, CDR2 FQGTGA, per germline. The length of the CDR3 is 16 residues. Trimming took 5 bases from V and 6 from J, leaving 20 bases between them. CDR3 region: CASSTTSGSGRNEQFF. The DNA for the CDR3 is TGTGCCAGCAGCACTACGTCCGGGTCAGGGCGCAATGAGCAGTTCTTC.

The chain couples TRBV20-1 to TRBJ1-4, with D unclear. CDR3 size: 10 residues. V was pared by 5 bases and J by 8 bases, with 6 bases between. Germline CDR1 is DFQATT and CDR2 is SNEGSKA (reference sequence). The CDR3 is CSAYREKLFF. CDR3 sequence (DNA): TGCAGTGCTTATCGGGAAAAACTGTTTTTT.

This chain links TRBV5-1 with TRBJ2-1; TRBD2 agrees at 12 bases. The CDR3 totals 16 residues. Unmatched junction bases numbered 9, after V lost 4 bases and J lost 7 bases. Germline loops: CDR1 SGHRS, CDR2 YFSETQ. In nucleotides, the CDR3 is TGCGCCAGCAGCGTCCCTAGCGGGGGGGCCTTGAATGAGCAGTTCTTC. Its protein product is CASSVPSGGALNEQFF.

V and J are TRBV2 and TRBJ1-2; TRBD1 matches 11 bases. The germline V gene encodes CDR1 SNHLY and CDR2 FYNNEI. The CDR3 loop spans 15 amino acids. Germline trimming cut 6 bases from V and 0 bases from J; bases unmatched to any gene: 3. The CDR3 DNA is TGTGCCAGCAGGGGGACAGGGGGAGCTAACTATGGCTACACCTTC. It is translated as CASRGTGGANYGYTF.

CDR3 in amino acids: CASSKVQGVSGNTIYF. In nucleotides, the CDR3 is TGTGCCAGCAGCAAAGTACAGGGAGTCTCTGGAAACACCATATATTTT. The chain carries TRBV21-1 and TRBJ1-3; TRBD1, the D gene given by the table, was not confirmed from the DNA. TRBV21-1 is shown as a pseudogene. This CDR3 region has 16 residues.

The J gene is TRBJ1-4, the V gene TRBV3-1 (or the pseudogene TRBV3-2); perhaps TRBD1 as D (5 bases). The CDR3 spans 16 residues. The V end was cut by 2 bases, the J end by 4 bases, with 14 bases between. Germline lookup yields CDR1 LGHDT and CDR2 YNNKEL (reference sequence). The CDR3 nucleotides read TGTGCCAGCAGCCAAATGTGGGGGACTGGTAATGAAAAACTGTTTTTT. Its protein is CASSQMWGTGNEKLFF.

V usage is TRBV3-1 (or the pseudogene TRBV3-2) and J usage is TRBJ2-7; possible D gene TRBD2, 6 bases. The V end lost 1 base, the J end lost 8 bases, and 21 bases lay between the germline ends. Per the germline V gene, CDR1 is LGHDT and CDR2 is YNNKEL (reference sequence). The CDR3 spans 16 residues. CDR3 DNA: TGTGCCAGCAGCCAAGCTAGGGACTCCCCCCACGGGCAGCAGTACTTC. Its protein product is CASSQARDSPHGQQYF.

The J gene is TRBJ1-5, the V gene TRBV15; D is unresolved. CDR3 length: 15 residues. Per germline, CDR1 LNHNV and CDR2 YYDKDF (reference sequence). Trimming took 0 bases from V and 9 from J, leaving 15 bases between them. CDR3 in amino acids: CATSRDENTARPQHF. The DNA of the CDR3 is TGTGCCACCAGCAGAGATGAAAATACCGCGAGGCCCCAGCATTTT.

The CDR3, as DNA: TGTGCCACCAGTGACCCAGGACTAGTCTACAATGAGCAGTTCTTC. Its protein is CATSDPGLVYNEQFF. This rearrangement joins TRBV24-1 to TRBJ2-1; 7 bases align to TRBD2. The CDR3 covers 15 residues. Germline assignment: CDR1 KGHDR and CDR2 SFDVKD. V lost 4 bases to trimming and J lost 3 bases; unmatched junction nucleotides: 5.

This clone was recorded only once. This chain joins TRBV10-3 and TRBJ2-1; D gene uncertain. Between the trimmed V and J ends, which lost 4 bases and 7 bases, there was a span of 5 bases. The CDR3 spans 11 residues. Germline-derived CDR1 and CDR2 are ENHRY and SYGVKD. CDR3 in amino acids: CAISALNEQFF. The CDR3 DNA is TGTGCCATCAGTGCCTTAAATGAGCAGTTCTTC.

This chain uses TRBV25-1 with TRBJ1-2; D is ambiguous. In germline, CDR1 is MGHDK, CDR2 SYGVNS. Deletions cut 2 bases from V and 8 bases from J, with 9 bases between. The CDR3 has 12 amino acids. The CDR3 loop reads CASSEAPRGYTF. CDR3 coding DNA: TGTGCCAGCAGTGAAGCGCCTCGAGGCTACACCTTC.

The sample holds a few counts of this clone. The chain recombines TRBV6-1 with TRBJ1-2; D gene ambiguous. Trimming cost V 0 bases and J 2 bases, with 10 bases left between them. The CDR3 covers 15 residues. Germline V gene lookup returns CDR1 MNHNS and CDR2 SASEGT. CDR3 region: CASSEASVPNYGYTF. The CDR3 nucleotides read TGTGCCAGCAGTGAAGCGTCGGTCCCAAACTATGGCTACACCTTC.

The chain links TRBV30 to TRBJ2-7, with 7 bases that match TRBD2. The V gene end was trimmed by 6 bases and the J gene end by 3 bases; junction bases not matched to a gene: 11. Germline V gene sequence: CDR1 GTSNPN, CDR2 SVGIG (reference sequence). The CDR3 spans 14 residues. The CDR3 DNA sequence: TGTGCCTGTAACCTAAGGGACTACCGCTACGAGCAGTACTTC. Translation: CACNLRDYRYEQYF.

CDR3 nucleotides: TGTGCCAGCAGTTTCCCACCCAGCCGGGACAGGGGGCTGGACGAGCAGTACTTC. Its translation is CASSFPPSRDRGLDEQYF. The rearrangement uses TRBV28 and TRBJ2-7; TRBD1 matches at 12 bases. From germline, CDR1 is MDHEN and CDR2 SYDVKM. The J segment lost 5 bases and the V segment lost 3 bases, leaving 14 bases of the junction unmatched. The CDR3 has 18 amino acids.

This clone has more than one count but fewer than ten. The chain couples TRBV29-1 to TRBJ2-1; 11 bases are a match to TRBD2. This CDR3 is 17 amino acids long. V dropped 5 bases and J dropped 4; count of bases not matched to a gene: 13. Per the germline V gene, CDR1 is SQVTM and CDR2 is ANQGSEA. As DNA, the CDR3 is TGCAGCGTTTCTTCGGGACTAGCGGCCCAGGGATACAATGAGCAGTTCTTC. Protein sequence: CSVSSGLAAQGYNEQFF.

J is TRBJ2-3 and V is TRBV9; a possible D gene is TRBD1 (6 bases). This CDR3 has 15 residues. V was shortened by 4 bases and J by 4 bases, with 16 bases between the two germline ends. Germline lookup yields CDR1 SGDLS and CDR2 YYNGEE. The CDR3 coding sequence is TGTGCCAGCAGCCCCAGGGGCGCGGATGCAGATACGCAGTATTTT. Translation: CASSPRGADADTQYF.

The gene calls are TRBV5-1 and TRBJ2-5, with TRBD1 as a possible D gene (5 bases). V lost 6 bases, J lost 1 base, and 16 bases lay in between. Looked up from germline, CDR1 is SGHRS and CDR2 is YFSETQ. The length of the CDR3 is 15 residues. The CDR3 DNA reads as TGCGCCAGCATTACCAGGGATCTGTCCCAAGAGACCCAGTACTTC. It codes for CASITRDLSQETQYF.

This clone was seen only once. The genes are TRBV19 and TRBJ2-7; 11 nucleotides align to TRBD2. CDR1 and CDR2 (germline): LNHDA, SQIVND (reference sequence). The CDR3 length is 15 residues. V shed 7 bases, J shed 0 bases, and the junction held 5 bases outside the gene matches. The CDR3 DNA reads as TGTGCCAGTAATCTACTAGCGGGGGCCTCCTACGAGCAGTACTTC. This translates into CASNLLAGASYEQYF. Variable domain in full (rest from reference TRBV19 and TRBJ2-7): DGGITQSPKYLFRKEGQNVTLSCEQNLNHDAMYWYRQDPGQGLRLIYYSQIVNDFQKGDIAEGYSVSREKKESFPLTVTSAQKNPTAFYLCASNLLAGASYEQYFGPGTRLTVT.